The entry below gives a single T cell receptor beta chain sequence along with its context. What it binds is unknown. This sample is part of a study of shared clonotypes between healthy human individuals. Study results and limitations: In general, naive subsets displayed greater estimated richness than memory subsets did.

Clones were read by immunoSEQ multiplex PCR, and TCRdb kept only the in-frame ones, dropping some. The repertoire includes under 1,100,000 clones, under 80% of them detected once, and 1.5% sits in the top ten. This CDR3 has 16 residues. V lost 0 bases and J lost 4; bases outside the gene matches: 8. Germline loops: CDR1 SEHNR, CDR2 FQNEAQ (reference sequence). Sequences were obtained from memory CD4+ T cells sorted from blood. The subset: CD45RA-negative fraction. The V and J genes are TRBV7-9 and TRBJ2-5; TRBD1 matches at 7 bases. The TCR originated in a man aged 18-30 years in good health. The DNA for the CDR3 is TGTGCCAGCAGCTTAGCTCCCGGGACAGTAGCAGAGACCCAGTACTTC. It yields the protein CASSLAPGTVAETQYF.